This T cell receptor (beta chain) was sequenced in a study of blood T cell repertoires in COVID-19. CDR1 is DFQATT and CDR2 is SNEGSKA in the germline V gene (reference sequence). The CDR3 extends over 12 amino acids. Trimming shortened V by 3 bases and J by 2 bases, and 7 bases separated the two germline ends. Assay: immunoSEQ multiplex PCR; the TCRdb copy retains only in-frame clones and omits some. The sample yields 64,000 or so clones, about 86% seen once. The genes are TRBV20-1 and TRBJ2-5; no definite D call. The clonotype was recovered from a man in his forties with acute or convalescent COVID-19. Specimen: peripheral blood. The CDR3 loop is CSASPQQETQYF. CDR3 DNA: TGCAGTGCTAGTCCCCAGCAAGAGACCCAGTACTTC.